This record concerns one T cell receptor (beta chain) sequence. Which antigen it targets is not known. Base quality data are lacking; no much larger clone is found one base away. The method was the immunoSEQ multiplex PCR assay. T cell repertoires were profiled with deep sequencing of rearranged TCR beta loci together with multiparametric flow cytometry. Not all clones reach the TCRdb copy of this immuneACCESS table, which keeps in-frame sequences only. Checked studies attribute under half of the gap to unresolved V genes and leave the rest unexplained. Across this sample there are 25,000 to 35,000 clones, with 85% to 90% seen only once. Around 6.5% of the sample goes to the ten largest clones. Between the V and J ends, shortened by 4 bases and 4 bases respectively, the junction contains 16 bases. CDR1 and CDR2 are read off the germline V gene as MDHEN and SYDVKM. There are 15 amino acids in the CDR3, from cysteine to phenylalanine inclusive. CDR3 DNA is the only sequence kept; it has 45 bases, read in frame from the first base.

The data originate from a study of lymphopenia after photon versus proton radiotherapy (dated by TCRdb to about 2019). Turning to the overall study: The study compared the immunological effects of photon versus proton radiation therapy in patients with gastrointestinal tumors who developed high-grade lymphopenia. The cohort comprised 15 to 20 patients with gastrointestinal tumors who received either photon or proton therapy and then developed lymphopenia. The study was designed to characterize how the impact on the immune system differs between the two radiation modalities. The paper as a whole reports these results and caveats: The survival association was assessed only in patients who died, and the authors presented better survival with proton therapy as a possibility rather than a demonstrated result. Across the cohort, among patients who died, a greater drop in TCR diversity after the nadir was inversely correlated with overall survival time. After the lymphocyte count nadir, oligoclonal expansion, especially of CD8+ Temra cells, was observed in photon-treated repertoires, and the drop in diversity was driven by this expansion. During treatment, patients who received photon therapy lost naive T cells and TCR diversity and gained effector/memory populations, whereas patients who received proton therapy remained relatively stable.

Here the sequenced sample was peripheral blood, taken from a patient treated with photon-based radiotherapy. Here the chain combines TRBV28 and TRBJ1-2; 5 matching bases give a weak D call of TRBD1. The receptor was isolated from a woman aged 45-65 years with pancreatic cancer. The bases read TGTGCCAGCAGTTCATCGGCCCTAGGGGTCTATGGCTACACCTTC. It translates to CASSSSALGVYGYTF.